Following are 10 T cell receptor beta chains from one sample sequenced in a study of CD8 T cells in ankylosing spondylitis. MiXCR, run by TCRdb on the 5' RACE reads, gives a single entry per CDR3 protein. The sample has fewer than 400,000 distinct CDR3 sequences, around 22% seen once. General study findings and limits: Ankylosing spondylitis blood appeared to be characterized by a TCR beta motif of 8 or 9 highly homologous variants.

These receptors' targets are unknown. The sequenced sample was blood, either unsorted or a sorted T cell fraction (not recorded which). These receptors all stem from a male donor with ankylosing spondylitis.

This clonotype was seen more than once but under ten times. The J gene is TRBJ1-4, the V gene TRBV7-9; tentatively, D is TRBD1 (6 bases). The CDR3 is made up of 16 amino acids. Per germline, CDR1 SEHNR and CDR2 FQNEAQ (reference sequence). The V end was cut by 0 bases, the J end by 7 bases, with 15 bases between. The DNA of the CDR3 is TGTGCCAGCAGCTTAGCCAGGGGCCAGGGCGGTGAAAAACTGTTTTTT. Its protein is CASSLARGQGGEKLFF.

The rearrangement joins TRBV12-3 or TRBV12-4 to TRBJ1-1; no reliable D call. The V gene lost 3 bases and the J gene lost 8 bases, with 16 bases spanning the gap. The CDR3 consists of 14 residues. The CDR3 nucleotides are TGTGCCAGCAGTTTGTTTCAGGCCTCGGTGGAAGCTTTCTTT. Translation gives CASSLFQASVEAFF.

V usage is TRBV25-1 and J usage is TRBJ2-4; 7 bases are a match to TRBD1. V trimming: 5 bases; J trimming: 9 bases; junction bases outside the gene matches: 7. Germline V gene data show CDR1 as MGHDK and CDR2 as SYGVNS. The CDR3 is 13 amino acids. CDR3 in DNA: TGTGCCAGCAGTCCCGACAGGGCGGTCATTCAGTACTTC. Translated: CASSPDRAVIQYF.

The gene calls are TRBV3-1 and TRBJ2-3; 10 positions match TRBD2. This CDR3 spans 16 amino acids. Germline-derived CDR1 and CDR2 are LGHDT and YNNKEL (reference sequence). With V trimmed by 6 bases and J by 0 bases, 6 bases remained unmatched. The CDR3 sequence: CASRAASGGSTDTQYF. CDR3 coding DNA: TGTGCCAGCAGAGCCGCTAGCGGGGGCAGCACAGATACGCAGTATTTT.

In its sample, this clonotype was seen a few times. CDR3 sequence (DNA): TGCAGCGCCACGGGACAGGGGAGTTTGCGGCCCTACAATGAGCAGTTCTTC. It encodes CSATGQGSLRPYNEQFF. The chain employs TRBV29-1 and TRBJ2-1, with TRBD1 matching 10 bases. Germline-derived CDR1 and CDR2 are SQVTM and ANQGSEA. V was pared by 7 bases and J by 2 bases, with 14 bases of the junction left unmatched. The CDR3 covers 17 residues.

This clonotype was picked up one time. This rearrangement joins TRBV18 to TRBJ2-1; TRBD1 agrees at 11 bases. In germline, CDR1 is KGHSH, CDR2 LQKENI. V lost 5 bases and J lost 6; bases outside the gene matches: 3. The CDR3 totals 14 residues. The CDR3 sequence is CASSSGQGGNEQFF. The CDR3 DNA is TGTGCCAGCTCATCGGGACAGGGGGGCAATGAGCAGTTCTTC.

Only a few counts were recorded for this clonotype. The V and J genes are TRBV7-2 and TRBJ2-7; no firm D call. The CDR3 totals 15 residues. Germline V lookup: CDR1 SGHTA, CDR2 FQGNSA. The germline V and J ends were trimmed by 0 bases and 2 bases, with 11 bases remaining between them. The CDR3 sequence is CASSLAGPQTYEQYF. CDR3 nucleotide sequence: TGTGCCAGCAGCTTAGCAGGCCCGCAGACCTACGAGCAGTACTTC.

The V gene is TRBV4-1, the J gene TRBJ1-6; 7 bases agree with TRBD1. V shed 5 bases, J shed 9 bases, and the junction held 10 bases outside the gene matches. The CDR3 consists of 15 residues. Germline lookup yields CDR1 MGHRA and CDR2 YSYEKL. CDR3 residues: CASSTRRDSGSPLHF. Written as DNA, the CDR3 is TGCGCCAGCAGCACTCGCCGGGACAGCGGTTCACCCCTCCACTTT.

This chain links TRBV12-3 or TRBV12-4 with TRBJ1-1, with D unclear. V was cut by 6 bases and J by 3 bases, with 11 bases left in between. This CDR3 is 13 amino acids long. The DNA for the CDR3 is TGTGCCAGCAGCCCGGACGGATACACTGAAGCTTTCTTT. Its translation is CASSPDGYTEAFF.

This chain joins TRBV7-9 and TRBJ2-2; D might be TRBD2 (6 bases). Germline V CDR1 and CDR2: SEHNR, FQNEAQ (reference sequence). The CDR3 covers 15 residues. The ends were cut back, 5 bases at V and 4 bases at J, with 14 bases in the middle. CDR3 sequence (DNA): TGTGCCAGCAGCGCAGTCTGGGAGGTCACCGGGGAGCTGTTTTTT. Translating gives CASSAVWEVTGELFF.